Included here is one T cell receptor (beta chain) sequence, with context. Its antigen is not identified. Authors' analysis steps: ImmunoSEQ gave junction-only sequences without quality scores, so filtering differed. Method: immunoSEQ multiplex PCR; TCRdb's copy keeps in-frame clones and lacks some. Clonal size and the V and J genes are those of that table, whereas D and trimming came from the DNA. The profile shows millions of clones, 95% of them singletons. The entry originates in a study of shared clonotypes between healthy human individuals. Healthy HIV-negative adults without recent acute infections or vaccinations served as donors. The study's findings and limits: Sampling covered blood only; tissue repertoires likely differ. Since donors were few, the genetic and exposure-history diversity represented was limited.

What was sequenced was naive CD4+ T cells sorted from blood. The subset is: CD45RA+ positively selected. The TCR was taken from a man aged 18-30 years in good health.

CDR3 protein: CASSLGGRIHGGYTF. In DNA form, the CDR3 reads TGTGCCAGCAGTCTCGGTGGCAGGATTCATGGGGGCTACACCTTC. The rearrangement links TRBV28 to TRBJ1-2; D not resolved. The CDR3 is made up of 15 amino acids. Deletions cut 5 bases from V and 8 bases from J, with 21 bases between. CDR1 MDHEN and CDR2 SYDVKM come from the germline V gene.